These 17 T cell receptor beta chains were sequenced from one sample in a study of blood T cell repertoires in COVID-19. The method was immunoSEQ multiplex PCR; TCRdb's version includes in-frame clones alone and lacks a portion of them. The data hold about 88,000 clones, with 90% observed a single time. Sequencing was done on a sample of peripheral blood. All receptors derive from a man in his sixties with acute or convalescent COVID-19.

This clone was picked up a small number of times. This chain connects TRBV5-4 to TRBJ2-1; 8 nucleotides match TRBD2. The CDR3 extends over 15 amino acids. In germline, CDR1 is SGHNT, CDR2 YYREEE (reference sequence). V lost 2 bases, J lost 6 bases, and 7 bases stayed unmatched. The CDR3 sequence: CASSLGAGDGNEQFF. The DNA for the CDR3 is TGTGCCAGCAGCTTAGGAGCGGGAGATGGCAATGAGCAGTTCTTC.

The chain recombines TRBV4-3 with TRBJ1-1; D gene unclear. The germline V and J ends were trimmed by 0 bases and 0 bases, with 8 bases remaining between them. The CDR3 has 15 amino acids. Germline V gene sequence: CDR1 LGHNA, CDR2 YSLEER. The chain's CDR3 is CASSQDTPVNTEAFF. The CDR3 DNA sequence: TGCGCCAGCAGCCAAGATACCCCGGTGAACACTGAAGCTTTCTTT.

V gene TRBV14 combines with J gene TRBJ2-1, with 10 bases fitting TRBD2. V lost 3 bases, J lost 7 bases, and 6 bases stayed unmatched. This CDR3 region has 15 residues. CDR1 SGHDN and CDR2 FVKESK come from the germline V gene. The CDR3 coding sequence is TGTGCCAGCAGCCAGGTAGCGGGAGGAGGGAATGAGCAGTTCTTC. Protein: CASSQVAGGGNEQFF.

CDR3 region: CATSDWKGVSYTF. The CDR3 DNA sequence: TGTGCCACCAGTGATTGGAAGGGGGTGAGCTACACCTTC. The chain uses TRBV24-1 and TRBJ1-2, with D tentatively TRBD1 (6 bases). The CDR3 consists of 13 residues. The germline V gene encodes CDR1 KGHDR and CDR2 SFDVKD. Trimming left V 2 bases short and J 9 bases short, with 12 bases between.

The CDR3 is CSGWTSGKGDTQYF. As DNA, the CDR3 is TGCAGCGGTTGGACTAGCGGAAAGGGAGATACGCAGTATTTT. This sequence joins TRBV29-1 and TRBJ2-3; 10 bases line up with TRBD2. With V trimmed by 7 bases and J by 5 bases, 9 bases remained unmatched. The CDR3 spans 14 residues. Germline loops: CDR1 SQVTM, CDR2 ANQGSEA.

This clone was recorded only once. The gene calls are TRBV11-2 and TRBJ2-7, with 11 bases lining up with TRBD2. The germline CDR1 and CDR2 sequences are SGHAT and FQNNGV. The CDR3 extends over 15 amino acids. V dropped 2 bases and J dropped 4; count of bases not matched to a gene: 4. The chain's CDR3 is CASSLTGTSGYEQYF. The CDR3 DNA is TGTGCCAGCAGCTTAACAGGGACTAGCGGATACGAGCAGTACTTC.

V is TRBV6-5 and J is TRBJ2-1; 7 nucleotides line up with TRBD2. Per germline, CDR1 MNHEY and CDR2 SVGAGI. This CDR3 is 15 amino acids long. V was pared by 6 bases and J by 6 bases, with 11 bases of the junction left unmatched. The CDR3 bases are TGTGCCAGCAGCCCACGGCGGACTAGTGGCAATGAGCAGTTCTTC. Protein sequence: CASSPRRTSGNEQFF.

This CDR3 is CAWSVLAGSDTQYF. Written as DNA, the CDR3 is TGTGCCTGGAGTGTCCTAGCGGGGTCAGATACGCAGTATTTT. J is TRBJ2-3 and V is TRBV30, with TRBD2 identical over 9 bases. Losses at the gene ends were 0 bases for V and 4 bases for J; bases not matched to a gene: 2. The CDR3 is made up of 14 amino acids. Germline CDR1 GTSNPN, CDR2 SVGIG (reference sequence).

This chain uses TRBV7-8 with TRBJ1-3, with TRBD1 identical over 8 bases. V was pared by 1 base and J by 6 bases, with 2 bases of the junction left unmatched. Germline lookup yields CDR1 SGHVS and CDR2 FQNEAQ. There are 14 residues in the CDR3. The CDR3 DNA is TGTGCCAGCAGCTTAGGCAGGGGGCAAAACACCATATATTTT. It is translated as CASSLGRGQNTIYF.

V and J are TRBV4-2 and TRBJ2-2; D gene ambiguous. Trimming left V 2 bases short and J 6 bases short, with 10 bases between. The germline gives CDR1 LGHNA, CDR2 YNFKEQ. The CDR3 is made up of 14 amino acids. CDR3 nucleotides: TGTGCCAGCAGCCAAACTGATGTGGCCGGGGAGCTGTTTTTT. Encoded protein: CASSQTDVAGELFF.

This chain uses TRBV28 with TRBJ2-3; the D gene is possibly TRBD2 (5 bases). Between the trimmed V and J ends, which lost 6 bases and 2 bases, there was a span of 6 bases. CDR1 and CDR2 (germline): MDHEN, SYDVKM. The CDR3 runs 12 residues. The CDR3 region is CASRTNTDTQYF. DNA of the CDR3: TGTGCCAGCAGGACTAACACAGATACGCAGTATTTT.

This clone was seen a single time. The junction departs from germline at one end; a sequencing error may be responsible. This chain joins TRBV19 and TRBJ2-7; D may be TRBD1 (5 bases). The CDR3 length is 13 residues. Germline CDR1 and CDR2: LNHDA and SQIVND (reference sequence). This chain's CDR3 is CTSSISGNYEQYF. CDR3 sequence (DNA): TGTACCAGTAGTATCTCAGGGAACTACGAGCAGTACTTC.

The chain couples TRBV6-6 to TRBJ1-2; D might be TRBD1 (5 bases). The length of the CDR3 is 13 residues. Germline CDR1 is MNHNY and CDR2 is SVGAGI (reference sequence). Trimming cost V 4 bases and J 6 bases, with 12 bases left between them. Here the CDR3 reads CASSFSGGDGYTF. CDR3 nucleotide sequence: TGTGCCAGCAGTTTCTCGGGGGGGGATGGCTACACCTTC.

The sample holds one count of this clone. The CDR3 coding sequence is TGTGCCAGTAGTATTGCAGAATACACCTCTGGAAACACCATATATTTT. Protein: CASSIAEYTSGNTIYF. The chain joins TRBV19 to TRBJ1-3; D remains unclear. From germline, CDR1 is LNHDA and CDR2 SQIVND (reference sequence). This CDR3 comprises 16 residues. The ends were cut back, 3 bases at V and 0 bases at J, with 12 bases in the middle.

In this sample, this clone turned up once. The V gene is TRBV19, the J gene TRBJ1-5; the D is unclear. This CDR3 has 14 amino acids. V gave up 5 bases and J gave up 3 bases, with 11 bases separating them. Germline V gene lookup returns CDR1 LNHDA and CDR2 SQIVND (reference sequence). The DNA for the CDR3 is TGTGCCAGTAGTTCCCCACAGAACAATCAGCCCCAGCATTTT. It encodes CASSSPQNNQPQHF.

CDR3 sequence: CASSYSRDRLTYEQYF. The CDR3 coding sequence is TGTGCCAGCAGTTACTCGAGGGACAGACTAACCTACGAGCAGTACTTC. V gene TRBV6-5 combines with J gene TRBJ2-7; 7 bases are a match to TRBD1. Germline CDR1 reads MNHEY; CDR2 reads SVGAGI. Unmatched junction bases numbered 7, after V lost 0 bases and J lost 2 bases. This CDR3 has 16 amino acids.

J is TRBJ2-5 and V is TRBV5-4; weak D call: TRBD1 (6 bases). Trimming cost V 0 bases and J 3 bases, with 9 bases left between them. CDR3 length: 14 amino acids. Germline V gene data show CDR1 as SGHNT and CDR2 as YYREEE (reference sequence). CDR3 residues: CASSLGTDKETQYF. DNA for the CDR3: TGTGCCAGCAGCTTGGGGACAGACAAAGAGACCCAGTACTTC.